This T cell receptor beta chain derives from a study of PD-1 blockade in classical Hodgkin lymphoma. Sequencing was performed with immunoSEQ multiplex PCR; in TCRdb, only in-frame clones are kept and a portion is missing. The repertoire has about 41,000 clones, nearly 70% of them found once; the top ten carry roughly 2.6%. With regard to this clone: Antigen unknown.

The ends lost 1 base at V and 6 bases at J; junction bases unmatched: 7. Germline assignment: CDR1 LGHNA and CDR2 YSLEER. The CDR3 is 15 amino acids. Time point indicated: cycle 4 day 1 (C4D1), after more than 5 weeks of nivolumab. Each patient experienced a relapse that followed autologous stem cell transplantation, and brentuximab vedotin exposure varied. Best responses included complete response and partial response; otherwise, the best response was progressive disease. Study-wide results and limits: As was reported, newly diagnosed patients showed lower baseline TCR diversity than healthy donors did. Diversity in CD4+ TCRs, unlike that measured in CD8+ TCRs, had risen significantly by C4D1.

The V gene is TRBV4-3, the J gene TRBJ1-2; 8 positions match TRBD1. This clonotype originated in a human donor with classical Hodgkin lymphoma. Sequencing was performed on peripheral blood mononuclear cells (PBMCs), taken before the fourth cycle of nivolumab. CDR3 bases: TGCGCCAGCAGCCAAGCGACAGGGGAGTTGGATGGCTACACCTTC. Its protein is CASSQATGELDGYTF.